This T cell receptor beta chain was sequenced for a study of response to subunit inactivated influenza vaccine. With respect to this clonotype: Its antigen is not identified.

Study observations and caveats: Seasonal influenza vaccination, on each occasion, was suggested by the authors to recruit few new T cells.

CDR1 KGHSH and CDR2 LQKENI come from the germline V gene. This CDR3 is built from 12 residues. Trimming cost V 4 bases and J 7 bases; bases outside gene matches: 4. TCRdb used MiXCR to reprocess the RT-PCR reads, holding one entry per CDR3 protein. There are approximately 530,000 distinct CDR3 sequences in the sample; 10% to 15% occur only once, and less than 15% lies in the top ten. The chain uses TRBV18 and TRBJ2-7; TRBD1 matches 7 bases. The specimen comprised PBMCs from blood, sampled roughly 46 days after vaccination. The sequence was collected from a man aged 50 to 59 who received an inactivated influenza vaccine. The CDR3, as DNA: TGTGCCAGCTCACGCGACAGGGAGGAGCAGTACTTC. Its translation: CASSRDREEQYF.